Following are 11 T cell receptor beta chains from one sample sequenced in a study of blood T cell repertoires in COVID-19 (TCRdb year 2020). The library came from the immunoSEQ multiplex PCR assay. TCRdb's version of the immuneACCESS table is confined to in-frame rearrangements and falls short of the full clone set. An unresolved V gene accounts for under half of the shortfall where checked; the remainder is of unknown origin. The sample table holds 210,000 or so clones, of which roughly 85% were seen once. The ten most abundant clones make up 5% to 6.5% of the sample. The sample consisted of peripheral blood. The receptors stem from a man in his fifties with COVID-19, enrolled during active disease.

The chain is built from TRBV7-2 and TRBJ1-5; 9 bases match TRBD1. The CDR3 consists of 15 residues. V was clipped by 3 bases and J by 6 bases; unmatched bases: 6. Germline CDR1 SGHTA, CDR2 FQGNSA. The CDR3 reads CASSLWTGASQPQHF. The CDR3 nucleotides are TGTGCCAGCAGCTTGTGGACAGGGGCGAGTCAGCCCCAGCATTTT.

V gene TRBV19 combines with J gene TRBJ2-1; 7 positions match TRBD1. The CDR3 is 15 residues long. CDR1 and CDR2 from the germline V gene are LNHDA and SQIVND (reference sequence). Trimming took 6 bases from V and 4 from J; bases not matched to a gene: 9. The CDR3 sequence: CASSRTGTVYNEQFF. The CDR3 nucleotides are TGTGCCAGTAGCAGAACCGGGACAGTATACAATGAGCAGTTCTTC.

The V gene is TRBV13, the J gene TRBJ2-3, with D possibly being TRBD2 (6 bases). The length of the CDR3 is 17 residues. V lost 0 bases and J 4 bases, leaving 17 bases between the germline ends. Germline CDR1 PRHDT, CDR2 FYEKMQ (reference sequence). This CDR3 reads CASSLGPGTVGADTQYF. The CDR3 region has the DNA TGTGCCAGCAGCTTAGGCCCGGGGACTGTTGGGGCAGATACGCAGTATTTT.

The rearrangement uses TRBV18 and TRBJ2-1; 11 bases align to TRBD2. V trimming: 3 bases; J trimming: 0 bases; junction bases outside the gene matches: 1. There are 16 residues in the CDR3. The germline V gene encodes CDR1 KGHSH and CDR2 LQKENI. CDR3 sequence: CASSPTSGGSYNEQFF. In DNA form, the CDR3 reads TGTGCCAGCTCACCCACTAGCGGGGGCTCCTACAATGAGCAGTTCTTC. Together with reference TRBV18 and TRBJ2-1, the CDR3 gives the full variable domain: NAGVMQNPRHLVRRRGQEARLRCSPMKGHSHVYWYRQLPEEGLKFMVYLQKENIIDESGMPKERFSAEFPKEGPSILRIQQVVRGDSAAYFCASSPTSGGSYNEQFFGPGTRLTVL.

Of note for this clone: This CDR3 is also generated by other DNA sequences in the sample. This chain uses TRBV18 with TRBJ1-2, with TRBD1 matching over 11 bases. This CDR3 is built from 15 residues. V was pared by 3 bases and J by 0 bases, with 0 bases of the junction left unmatched. Germline V gives CDR1 KGHSH, CDR2 LQKENI. The CDR3 sequence: CASSPGQGANYGYTF. CDR3 bases: TGTGCCAGCTCACCGGGACAGGGGGCTAACTATGGCTACACCTTC.

J is TRBJ1-2 and V is TRBV5-6; D remains ambiguous. The germline V and J ends were trimmed by 4 bases and 4 bases, with 17 bases remaining between them. The CDR3 is made up of 15 amino acids. Germline CDR1 reads SGHDT; CDR2 reads YYEEEE. CDR3: CASSPGSAAFYGYTF. For the CDR3, the DNA is TGTGCCAGCAGCCCGGGGTCCGCGGCTTTCTATGGCTACACCTTC. The entire variable domain, with the rest obtained from reference TRBV5-6 and TRBJ1-2, is as follows: DAGVTQSPTHLIKTRGQQVTLRCSPKSGHDTVSWYQQALGQGPQFIFQYYEEEERQRGNFPDRFSGHQFPNYSSELNVNALLLGDSALYLCASSPGSAAFYGYTFGSGTRLTVV.

A few counts support this clone. This sequence joins TRBV18 and TRBJ1-2; 12 nucleotides match TRBD1. Germline V gene lookup returns CDR1 KGHSH and CDR2 LQKENI. CDR3 size: 14 residues. V shed 3 bases and J 6 bases; nucleotides not matched to a gene: 2. The CDR3 loop reads CASSPGQGANGYTF. CDR3 DNA sequence: TGTGCCAGCTCACCGGGACAGGGGGCTAATGGCTACACCTTC. The full variable domain, rest sourced from reference TRBV18 and TRBJ1-2, is NAGVMQNPRHLVRRRGQEARLRCSPMKGHSHVYWYRQLPEEGLKFMVYLQKENIIDESGMPKERFSAEFPKEGPSILRIQQVVRGDSAAYFCASSPGQGANGYTFGSGTRLTVV.

The V call is TRBV11-3, the J call TRBJ2-2, with TRBD2 matching 8 bases. This CDR3 contains 15 residues. CDR1 and CDR2 (germline): SGHNT, YENEEA. The J segment lost 5 bases and the V segment lost 5 bases, leaving 7 bases of the junction unmatched. CDR3: CASSLSGGRTGELFF. The CDR3 region has the DNA TGTGCCAGCAGCCTCAGCGGGGGCCGTACCGGGGAGCTGTTTTTT.

The gene calls are TRBV11-2 and TRBJ2-3; TRBD2 matches 10 bases. The V gene end was trimmed by 5 bases and the J gene end by 0 bases; junction bases not matched to a gene: 5. This CDR3 is 16 amino acids long. Per germline, CDR1 SGHAT and CDR2 FQNNGV. Here the CDR3 DNA reads TGTGCCAGCAGCAGTACTAGCGGGGCTAGCACAGATACGCAGTATTTT. Translation gives CASSSTSGASTDTQYF.

The J gene is TRBJ2-3, the V gene TRBV5-1; D remains ambiguous. Trimming took 4 bases from V and 1 from J, leaving 19 bases between them. Germline V CDR1 and CDR2: SGHRS, YFSETQ. CDR3 size: 17 residues. The CDR3 DNA sequence: TGCGCCAGCAGCGCCGAACTATTCACCTCGGGCACAGATACGCAGTATTTT. It translates to CASSAELFTSGTDTQYF. The whole variable domain, remainder taken from reference TRBV5-1 and TRBJ2-3, is KAGVTQTPRYLIKTRGQQVTLSCSPISGHRSVSWYQQTPGQGLQFLFEYFSETQRNKGNFPGRFSGRQFSNSRSEMNVSTLELGDSALYLCASSAELFTSGTDTQYFGPGTRLTVL.

V and J are TRBV2 and TRBJ1-1; D may be TRBD1 (5 bases). V was clipped by 8 bases and J by 0 bases, with 10 bases between them. The CDR3 is 13 residues long. Germline CDR1 SNHLY, CDR2 FYNNEI. The CDR3 nucleotides read TGTGCCAGCGGACAACAGTTGAACACTGAAGCTTTCTTT. It specifies CASGQQLNTEAFF.